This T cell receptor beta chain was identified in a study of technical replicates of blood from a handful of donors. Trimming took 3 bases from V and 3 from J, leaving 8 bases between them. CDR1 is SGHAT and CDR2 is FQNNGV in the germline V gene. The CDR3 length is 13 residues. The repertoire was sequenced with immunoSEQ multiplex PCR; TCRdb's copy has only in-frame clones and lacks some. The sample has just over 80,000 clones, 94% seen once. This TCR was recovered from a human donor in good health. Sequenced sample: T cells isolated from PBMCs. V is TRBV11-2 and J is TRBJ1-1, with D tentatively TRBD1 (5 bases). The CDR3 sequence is CASSFQGHTEAFF. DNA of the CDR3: TGTGCCAGCAGCTTCCAGGGCCACACTGAAGCTTTCTTT.